This paragraph covers one TCR beta chain sequence. The entry originates in a study of blood T cell repertoires in COVID-19. The wider study: Material from acute and convalescent COVID-19 was sourced from the United States, Italy and Spain. The cDNA or gDNA used as material had been derived from T cells, B-cell-depleted T cells, or PBMCs.

The junction had 13 bases not matched to a gene; V was cut back by 1 base and J by 2 bases. CDR1 SGHVS and CDR2 FQNEAQ come from the germline V gene. This CDR3 is 18 amino acids long. Original analysis: Amplified reference gene primers provided the basis for estimating nucleated cell counts. Produced via immunoSEQ multiplex PCR; TCRdb's table is partial and in-frame only. For V, J and clone size, that table is used; D and trimming come from the DNA. This sample has roughly 150,000 clones, with approximately 80% found just once. The chain joins TRBV7-8 to TRBJ2-7; 8 nucleotides match TRBD1. Material: peripheral blood. The clonotype comes from a man aged 55 to 70 with acute or convalescent COVID-19. In nucleotides, the CDR3 is TGTGCCAGCAGCTTAGTGGTTTCGGTCAGGGGGCAAGCCTACGAGCAGTACTTC. Translating it yields CASSLVVSVRGQAYEQYF.